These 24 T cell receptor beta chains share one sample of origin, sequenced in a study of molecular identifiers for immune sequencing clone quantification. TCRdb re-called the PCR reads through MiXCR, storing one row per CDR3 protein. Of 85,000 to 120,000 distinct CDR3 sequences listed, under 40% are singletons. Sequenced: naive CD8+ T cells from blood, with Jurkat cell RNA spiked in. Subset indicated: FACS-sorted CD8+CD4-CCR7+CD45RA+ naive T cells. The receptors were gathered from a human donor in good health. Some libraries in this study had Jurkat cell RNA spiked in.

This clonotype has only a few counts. This CDR3 reads CASSLGPGQGNTEAFF. CDR3 DNA sequence: TGTGCCAGCAGCTTAGGCCCAGGACAGGGGAACACTGAAGCTTTCTTT. The V and J genes are TRBV7-9 and TRBJ1-1, with 8 bases aligning to TRBD1. This CDR3 is 16 amino acids long. CDR1 is SEHNR, CDR2 FQNEAQ, per germline (reference sequence). Unmatched junction bases numbered 5, after V lost 1 base and J lost 1 base.

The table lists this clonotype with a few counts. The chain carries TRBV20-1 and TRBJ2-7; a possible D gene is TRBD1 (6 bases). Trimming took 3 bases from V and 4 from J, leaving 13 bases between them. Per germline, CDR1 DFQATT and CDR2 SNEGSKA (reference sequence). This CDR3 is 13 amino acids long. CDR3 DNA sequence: TGCAGTGCTAGGGGCAGGGGTCAGTACGAGCAGTACTTC. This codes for CSARGRGQYEQYF.

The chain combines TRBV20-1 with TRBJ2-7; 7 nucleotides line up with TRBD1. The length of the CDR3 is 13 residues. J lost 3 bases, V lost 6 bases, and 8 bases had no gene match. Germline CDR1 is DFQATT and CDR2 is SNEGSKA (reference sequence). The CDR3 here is CSAKDRVDYEQYF. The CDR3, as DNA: TGCAGTGCGAAAGACAGGGTGGACTACGAGCAGTACTTC.

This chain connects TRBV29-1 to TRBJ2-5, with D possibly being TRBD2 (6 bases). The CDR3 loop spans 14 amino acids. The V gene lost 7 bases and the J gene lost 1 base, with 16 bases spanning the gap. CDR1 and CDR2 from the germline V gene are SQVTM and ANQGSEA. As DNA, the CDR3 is TGCAGCGGGGTCTGGGGGGATCCCCAAGAGACCCAGTACTTC. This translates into CSGVWGDPQETQYF.

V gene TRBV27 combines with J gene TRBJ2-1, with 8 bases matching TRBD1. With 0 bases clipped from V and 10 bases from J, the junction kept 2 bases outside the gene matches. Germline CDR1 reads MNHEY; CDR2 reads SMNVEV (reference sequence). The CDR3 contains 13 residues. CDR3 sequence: CASSLSRGQEQFF. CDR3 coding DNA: TGTGCCAGCAGTTTATCCAGGGGGCAGGAGCAGTTCTTC.

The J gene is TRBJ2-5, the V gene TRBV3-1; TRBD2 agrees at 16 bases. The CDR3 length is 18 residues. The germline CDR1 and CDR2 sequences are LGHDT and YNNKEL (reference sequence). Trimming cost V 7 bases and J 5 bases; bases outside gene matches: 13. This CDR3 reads CASIEKGTSGRAGETQYF. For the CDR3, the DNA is TGTGCCAGCATCGAAAAAGGGACTAGCGGGAGGGCCGGGGAGACCCAGTACTTC.

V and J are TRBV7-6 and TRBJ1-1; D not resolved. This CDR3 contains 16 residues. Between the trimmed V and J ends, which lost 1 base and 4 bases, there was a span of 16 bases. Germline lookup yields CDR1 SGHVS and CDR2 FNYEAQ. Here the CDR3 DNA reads TGTGCCAGCAGCTTAGAGTTTGCGGCCCCGAGCACTGAAGCTTTCTTT. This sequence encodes CASSLEFAAPSTEAFF.

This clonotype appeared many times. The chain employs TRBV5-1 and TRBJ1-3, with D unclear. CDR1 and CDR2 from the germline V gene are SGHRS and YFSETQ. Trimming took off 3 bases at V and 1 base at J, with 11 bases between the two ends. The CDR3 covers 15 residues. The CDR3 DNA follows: TGCGCCAGCAGCTCTGCAAGGTCATCTGGAAACACCATATATTTT. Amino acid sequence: CASSSARSSGNTIYF.

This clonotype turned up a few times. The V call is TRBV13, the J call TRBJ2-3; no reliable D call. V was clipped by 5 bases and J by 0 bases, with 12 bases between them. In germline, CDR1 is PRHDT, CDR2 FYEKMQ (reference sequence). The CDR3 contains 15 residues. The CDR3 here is CASSPRTASTDTQYF. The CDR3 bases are TGTGCCAGCAGCCCGCGGACCGCTAGCACAGATACGCAGTATTTT.

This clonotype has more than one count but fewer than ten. CDR3: CASSFGGSPPDTQYF. CDR3 sequence (DNA): TGTGCCAGCAGCTTTGGCGGGAGTCCCCCAGATACGCAGTATTTT. V usage is TRBV11-3 and J usage is TRBJ2-3; 7 nucleotides agree with TRBD2. Germline-derived CDR1 and CDR2 are SGHNT and YENEEA. CDR3 length: 15 amino acids. The V segment lost 3 bases and the J segment 4 bases; nucleotides outside the gene matches: 7.

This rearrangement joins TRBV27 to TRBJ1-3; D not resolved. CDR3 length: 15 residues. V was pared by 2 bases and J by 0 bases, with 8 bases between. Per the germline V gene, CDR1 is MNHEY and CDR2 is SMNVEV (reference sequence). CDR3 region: CASSLDASSGNTIYF. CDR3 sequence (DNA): TGTGCCAGCAGTTTAGACGCGAGCTCTGGAAACACCATATATTTT.

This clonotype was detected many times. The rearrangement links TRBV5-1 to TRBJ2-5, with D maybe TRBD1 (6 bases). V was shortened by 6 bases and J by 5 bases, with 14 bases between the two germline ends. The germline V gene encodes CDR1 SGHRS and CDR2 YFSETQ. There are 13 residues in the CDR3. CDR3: CASNNREGETQYF. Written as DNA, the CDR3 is TGCGCCAGCAATAACAGGGAAGGGGAGACCCAGTACTTC.

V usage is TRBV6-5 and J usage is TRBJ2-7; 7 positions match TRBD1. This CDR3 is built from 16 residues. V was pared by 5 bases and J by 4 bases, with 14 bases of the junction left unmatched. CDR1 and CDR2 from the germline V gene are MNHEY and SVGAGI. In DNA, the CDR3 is TGTGCCAGCAGTAACCCCCAGGGACAGTGGTCGTACGAGCAGTACTTC. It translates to CASSNPQGQWSYEQYF.

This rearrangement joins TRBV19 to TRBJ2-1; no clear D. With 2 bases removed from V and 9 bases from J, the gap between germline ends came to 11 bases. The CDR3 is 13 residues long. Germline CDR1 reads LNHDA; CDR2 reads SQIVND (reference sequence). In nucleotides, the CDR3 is TGTGCCAGTAGTATATTGTCTTCAACTGAGCAGTTCTTC. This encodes CASSILSSTEQFF.

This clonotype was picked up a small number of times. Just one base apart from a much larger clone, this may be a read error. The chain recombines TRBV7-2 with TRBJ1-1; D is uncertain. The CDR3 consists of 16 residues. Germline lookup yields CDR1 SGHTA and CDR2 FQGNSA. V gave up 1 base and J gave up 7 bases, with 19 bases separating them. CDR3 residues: CASSLVLPVLDFEAFF. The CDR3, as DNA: TGTGCCAGCAGCTTAGTCTTACCCGTACTAGATTTTGAAGCTTTCTTT.

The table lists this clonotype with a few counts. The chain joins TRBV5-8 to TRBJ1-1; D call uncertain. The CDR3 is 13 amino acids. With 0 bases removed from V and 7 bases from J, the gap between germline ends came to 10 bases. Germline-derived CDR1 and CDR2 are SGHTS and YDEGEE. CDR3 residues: CASSLGPNLEAFF. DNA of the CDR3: TGTGCCAGCAGCTTGGGCCCGAACCTTGAAGCTTTCTTT.

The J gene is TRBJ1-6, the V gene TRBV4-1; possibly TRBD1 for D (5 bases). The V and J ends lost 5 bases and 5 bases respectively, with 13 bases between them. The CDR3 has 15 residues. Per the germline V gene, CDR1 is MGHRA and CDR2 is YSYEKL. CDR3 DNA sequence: TGCGCCAGCAGCGAAGGACTGGGACATAATTCACCCCTCCACTTT. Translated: CASSEGLGHNSPLHF.

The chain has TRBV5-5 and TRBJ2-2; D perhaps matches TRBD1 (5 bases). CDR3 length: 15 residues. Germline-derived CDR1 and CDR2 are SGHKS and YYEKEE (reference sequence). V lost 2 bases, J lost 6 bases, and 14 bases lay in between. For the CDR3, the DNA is TGTGCCAGCAGCTTTGTTGTCAGGGTTTCCGGGGAGCTGTTTTTT. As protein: CASSFVVRVSGELFF.

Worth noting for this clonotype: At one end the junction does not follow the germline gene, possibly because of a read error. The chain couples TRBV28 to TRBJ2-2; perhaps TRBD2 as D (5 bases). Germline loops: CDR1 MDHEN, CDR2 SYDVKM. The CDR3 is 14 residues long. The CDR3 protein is CASSPPVWAGELIF. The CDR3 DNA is TGTGCCAGCAGCCCTCCTGTTTGGGCCGGGGAGCTGATTTTT.

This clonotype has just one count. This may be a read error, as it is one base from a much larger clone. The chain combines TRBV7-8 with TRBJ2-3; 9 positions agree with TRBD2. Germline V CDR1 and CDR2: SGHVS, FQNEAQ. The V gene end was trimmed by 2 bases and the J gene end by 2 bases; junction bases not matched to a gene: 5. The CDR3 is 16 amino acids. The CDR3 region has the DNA TGTGCCAGCAGCTTAAGGACTAGCGCCCTCACAGATACGCAGTATTTT. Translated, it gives CASSLRTSALTDTQYF.

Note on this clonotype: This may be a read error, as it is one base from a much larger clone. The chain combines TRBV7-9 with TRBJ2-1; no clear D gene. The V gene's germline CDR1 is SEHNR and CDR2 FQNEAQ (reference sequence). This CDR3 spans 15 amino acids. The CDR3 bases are TGTGCCAGCAGCTTAGTCAGAGCCTCCTACAATGGGCAGTTCTTC. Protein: CASSLVRASYNGQFF.

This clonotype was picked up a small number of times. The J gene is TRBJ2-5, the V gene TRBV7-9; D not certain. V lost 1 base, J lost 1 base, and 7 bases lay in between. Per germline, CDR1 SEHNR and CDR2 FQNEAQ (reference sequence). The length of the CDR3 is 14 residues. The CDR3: CASSLEVAQETQYF. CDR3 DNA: TGTGCCAGCAGCTTAGAAGTGGCCCAAGAGACCCAGTACTTC.

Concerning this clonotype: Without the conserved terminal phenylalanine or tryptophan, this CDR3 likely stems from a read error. CDR3 region: CASSVQGRSSPLHL. DNA for the CDR3: TGTGCCAGCAGCGTTCAGGGCCGGAGTTCACCCCTCCACTTA. The V call is TRBV9, the J call TRBJ1-6, with TRBD1 as a possible D gene (5 bases). The germline gives CDR1 SGDLS, CDR2 YYNGEE. The V gene lost 2 bases and the J gene lost 9 bases, with 12 bases spanning the gap. The CDR3 has 14 amino acids.

This CDR3 is CASSVGLYTEAFF. Here the CDR3 DNA reads TGTGCCAGCAGCGTTGGGCTATACACTGAAGCTTTCTTT. J is TRBJ1-1 and V is TRBV9, with unresolved D. The ends were cut back, 2 bases at V and 3 bases at J, with 8 bases in the middle. The CDR3 loop spans 13 amino acids. CDR1 is SGDLS and CDR2 is YYNGEE in the germline V gene. The complete variable domain, with remaining parts taken from reference TRBV9 and TRBJ1-1, reads DSGVTQTPKHLITATGQRVTLRCSPRSGDLSVYWYQQSLDQGLQFLIQYYNGEERAKGNILERFSAQQFPDLHSELNLSSLELGDSALYFCASSVGLYTEAFFGQGTRLTVV.